This paragraph reports one TCR beta chain. The CDR3 loop spans 15 amino acids. The trim removed 4 bases at V and 5 bases at J, leaving 8 bases unmatched. The V gene's germline CDR1 is WNHNN and CDR2 SYGVQD (reference sequence). This entry belongs to a study of PD-L1 blockade in urothelial cancer. Study overall: Once treatment had started, blood was analyzed at 3 weeks (second dose) and again at 6 weeks. Median T cell yield per blood sample was some 140,000 cells.

The protocol was immunoSEQ multiplex PCR, while the TCRdb copy is restricted to in-frame clones and leaves out a portion. Among more than 45,000 clones listed, approximately 80% were seen once. Stated time point: peripheral blood 6 weeks after treatment start. Specimen: PBMCs, collected around atezolizumab (anti-PD-L1) treatment. V and J are TRBV10-1 and TRBJ2-3; 8 nucleotides agree with TRBD2. The sequence was obtained from an older man with urothelial cancer. This CDR3 is CASSVGSGTGDTQYF. The CDR3, as DNA: TGCGCCAGCAGTGTCGGTAGCGGGACTGGAGATACGCAGTATTTT.